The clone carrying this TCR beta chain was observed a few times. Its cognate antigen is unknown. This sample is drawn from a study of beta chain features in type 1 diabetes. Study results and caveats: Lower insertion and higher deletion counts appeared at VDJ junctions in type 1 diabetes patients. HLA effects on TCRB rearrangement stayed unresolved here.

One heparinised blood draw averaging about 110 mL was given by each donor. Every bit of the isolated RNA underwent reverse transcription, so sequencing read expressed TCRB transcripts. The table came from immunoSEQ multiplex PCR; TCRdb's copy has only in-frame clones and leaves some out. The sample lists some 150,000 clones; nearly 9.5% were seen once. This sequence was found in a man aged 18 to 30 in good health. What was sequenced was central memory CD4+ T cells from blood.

The CDR3 nucleotides read TGTGCCAGCAACCGACTAGCGGGGGGTAGTGAGCAGTTCTTC. It yields the protein CASNRLAGGSEQFF. The J gene is TRBJ2-1, the V gene TRBV5-6; TRBD2 matches at 13 bases. The CDR3 sequence is 14 residues long. V dropped 6 bases and J dropped 9; count of bases not matched to a gene: 6. Germline V gene lookup returns CDR1 SGHDT and CDR2 YYEEEE.